This TCR beta chain was captured in a study of T cells in tumors after PD-1 blockade. Genomic DNA template from tumor biopsies or peripheral blood, about 600 ng to 6,004 ng input. CDR3 length: 17 residues. V was clipped by 0 bases and J by 6 bases; unmatched bases: 1. Germline V gene sequence: CDR1 MDHEN, CDR2 SYDVKM. Repertoires were generated with immunoSEQ multiplex PCR, while TCRdb's copy carries only in-frame clones and drops some. The sample yields approximately 47,000 clones, under 85% seen once. Here the sequenced sample was PBMCs, taken before anti-PD-1 therapy. The source of this sequence is a human donor with advanced basal cell or squamous cell carcinoma (not recorded which). The chain carries TRBV28 and TRBJ2-2; 16 bases agree with TRBD2. The CDR3 is CASSLWGLAGGPGELFF. For the CDR3, the DNA is TGTGCCAGCAGTTTATGGGGACTAGCGGGAGGGCCCGGGGAGCTGTTTTTT.